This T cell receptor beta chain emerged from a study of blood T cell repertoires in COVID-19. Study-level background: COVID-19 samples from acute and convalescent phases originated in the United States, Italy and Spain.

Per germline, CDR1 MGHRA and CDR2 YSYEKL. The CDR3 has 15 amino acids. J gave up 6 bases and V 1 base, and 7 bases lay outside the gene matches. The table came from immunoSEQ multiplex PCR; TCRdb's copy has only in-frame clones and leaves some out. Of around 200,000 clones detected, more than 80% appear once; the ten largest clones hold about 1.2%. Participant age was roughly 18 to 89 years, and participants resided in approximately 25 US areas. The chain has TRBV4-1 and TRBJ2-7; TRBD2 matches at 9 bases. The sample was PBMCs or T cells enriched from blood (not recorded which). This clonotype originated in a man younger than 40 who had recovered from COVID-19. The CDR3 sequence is CASSQAVAGGSEQYF. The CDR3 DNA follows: TGCGCCAGCAGCCAAGCTGTGGCGGGGGGGAGCGAGCAGTACTTC.